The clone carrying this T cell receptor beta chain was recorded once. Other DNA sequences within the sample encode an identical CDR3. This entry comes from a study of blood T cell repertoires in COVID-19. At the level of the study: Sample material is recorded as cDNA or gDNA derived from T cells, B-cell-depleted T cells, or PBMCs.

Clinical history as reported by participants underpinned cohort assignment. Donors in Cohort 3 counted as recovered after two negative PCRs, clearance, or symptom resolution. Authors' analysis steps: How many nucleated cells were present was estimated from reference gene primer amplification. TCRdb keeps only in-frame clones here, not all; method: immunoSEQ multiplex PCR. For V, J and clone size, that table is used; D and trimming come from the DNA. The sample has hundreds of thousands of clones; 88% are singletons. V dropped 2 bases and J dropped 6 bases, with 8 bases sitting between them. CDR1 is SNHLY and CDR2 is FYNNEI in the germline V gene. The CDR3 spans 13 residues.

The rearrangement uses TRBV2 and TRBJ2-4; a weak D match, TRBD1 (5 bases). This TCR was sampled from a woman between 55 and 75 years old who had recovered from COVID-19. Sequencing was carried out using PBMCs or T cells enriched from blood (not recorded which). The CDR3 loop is CASSEQGVNIQYF. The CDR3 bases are TGTGCCAGCAGTGAACAGGGCGTAAACATTCAGTACTTC.